The next 9 T cell receptor beta chains were all read from a single sample in a study of cytomegalovirus exposure and HLA in healthy donors. The PCR contained 60 Vbeta and 13 Jbeta primers. The protocol was immunoSEQ multiplex PCR, while the TCRdb copy is restricted to in-frame clones and leaves out a portion. Counted here are about 96,000 clones, under 65% occurring once; the ten biggest clones make up under 4%. Sequenced material: PBMCs. All receptors derive from a man in his 60s in good health and CMV-seronegative.

CDR3 amino acids: CASSYSGGRDYGYTF. In DNA, the CDR3 is TGTGCCAGCAGTTACTCGGGGGGGCGCGACTATGGCTACACCTTC. This chain uses TRBV6-6 with TRBJ1-2, with D possibly being TRBD1 (6 bases). V lost 0 bases and J 3 bases, leaving 11 bases between the germline ends. The CDR3 extends over 15 amino acids. Germline CDR1 reads MNHNY; CDR2 reads SVGAGI (reference sequence).

The chain is built from TRBV30 and TRBJ2-1; 8 bases are shared with TRBD2. V shed 2 bases and J 7 bases; nucleotides not matched to a gene: 13. This CDR3 spans 16 amino acids. Germline CDR1 is GTSNPN and CDR2 is SVGIG (reference sequence). The CDR3 protein is CAWSREGMIAWNEQFF. Written as DNA, the CDR3 is TGTGCCTGGAGTCGGGAGGGAATGATTGCTTGGAATGAGCAGTTCTTC. Full variable domain (missing parts from reference TRBV30 and TRBJ2-1): SQTIHQWPATLVQPVGSPLSLECTVEGTSNPNLYWYRQAAGRGLQLLFYSVGIGQISSEVPQNLSASRPQDRQFILSSKKLLLSDSGFYLCAWSREGMIAWNEQFFGPGTRLTVL.

V gene TRBV2 combines with J gene TRBJ2-7, with 10 positions matching TRBD2. CDR3 size: 16 residues. Germline CDR1 is SNHLY and CDR2 is FYNNEI. J lost 5 bases, V lost 2 bases, and 9 bases had no gene match. CDR3 protein: CASSEWLAGASDEQYF. For the CDR3, the DNA is TGTGCCAGCAGTGAATGGCTAGCGGGAGCTAGCGACGAGCAGTACTTC.

This clone appeared a few times. The chain joins TRBV5-5 to TRBJ2-2; 8 bases are a match to TRBD2. From germline, CDR1 is SGHKS and CDR2 YYEKEE (reference sequence). The CDR3 runs to 16 residues. Trimming cost V 3 bases and J 1 base; bases outside gene matches: 5. In nucleotides, the CDR3 is TGTGCCAGCAGCTCCGGCACTAGCGGGAACACCGGGGAGCTGTTTTTT. This encodes CASSSGTSGNTGELFF.

The V and J genes are TRBV14 and TRBJ1-6; D remains ambiguous. Trimming took 0 bases from V and 10 from J, leaving 10 bases between them. CDR3 length: 14 amino acids. In germline, CDR1 is SGHDN, CDR2 FVKESK. The CDR3 protein is CASSQDRSISPLHF. The CDR3 nucleotides are TGTGCCAGCAGCCAAGACCGAAGCATCTCACCCCTCCACTTT.

J is TRBJ2-3 and V is TRBV5-1; unclear D gene. CDR1 is SGHRS, CDR2 YFSETQ, per germline. The CDR3 spans 13 residues. Trimming cost V 0 bases and J 4 bases, with 6 bases left between them. The CDR3 region is CASSLESPDTQYF. As DNA, the CDR3 is TGCGCCAGCAGCTTGGAAAGCCCAGATACGCAGTATTTT.

The J gene is TRBJ1-5, the V gene TRBV28; D remains unclear. V was cut by 5 bases and J by 2 bases, with 13 bases left in between. Per germline, CDR1 MDHEN and CDR2 SYDVKM. The CDR3 is 15 residues long. The DNA of the CDR3 is TGTGCCAGCAGTCCCCCGAGTGTTGGCAATCAGCCCCAGCATTTT. It is translated as CASSPPSVGNQPQHF. The variable domain in full, with the rest retrieved from reference TRBV28 and TRBJ1-5, is DVKVTQSSRYLVKRTGEKVFLECVQDMDHENMFWYRQDPGLGLRLIYFSYDVKMKEKGDIPEGYSVSREKKERFSLILESASTNQTSMYLCASSPPSVGNQPQHFGDGTRLSIL.

This chain uses TRBV6-6 with TRBJ1-3; D is perhaps TRBD1 (6 bases). The CDR3 is made up of 15 amino acids. Trimming shortened V by 6 bases and J by 0 bases, and 12 bases separated the two germline ends. Germline V gene sequence: CDR1 MNHNY, CDR2 SVGAGI (reference sequence). CDR3 protein: CASSKDSNSGNTIYF. Here the CDR3 DNA reads TGTGCCAGCAGCAAGGACAGCAACTCTGGAAACACCATATATTTT.

This chain joins TRBV20-1 and TRBJ1-2; D is uncertain. The CDR3 covers 10 residues. The V gene's germline CDR1 is DFQATT and CDR2 SNEGSKA (reference sequence). Trimming took 3 bases from V and 7 from J, leaving 6 bases between them. The CDR3 here is CSAREIGYTF. The CDR3 nucleotides are TGCAGTGCTAGGGAGATTGGCTACACCTTC.